This T cell receptor (beta chain) was found in a study of Ad26.COV2.S vaccination and SARS-CoV-2 variants (dated by TCRdb to the early 2020s). In the study overall: Donors in the vaccine arm were drawn from COV1001, a phase I-IIa trial of Ad26.COV2.S in healthy adults that was multicentre, randomized, double-blind and placebo-controlled. Ad26.COV2.S was administered intramuscularly at a dose of 5x10^10 or 1x10^11 viral particles, either as one shot or as two shots given 56 days apart. TCRbeta repertoire sequencing was used to assess the specificity and breadth of SARS-CoV-2-reactive T cell receptors after Ad26.COV2.S vaccination. The TCR-sequenced set comprised about 30 samples: around 20 Ad26.COV2.S vaccine recipients, 5 placebo recipients and 8 SARS-CoV-2 convalescent individuals. Trial participants were randomized into five groups of five: low-dose or high-dose Ad26.COV2.S given once or twice, or placebo on both occasions. Investigators remained blinded to trial group allocation during experiments and outcome assessment. Broad study findings and their caveats: The study lacked the statistical power to compare responses across vaccine doses or regimens. After vaccination, substantial breadth of spike-specific CD8+ and CD4+ T cell responses was reported. Compared with placebo recipients, Ad26.COV2.S recipients showed higher spike-specific TCR breadth (P = 0.0014). Vaccine and placebo recipients had similar non-spike TCR breadth, a finding consistent with the vaccine containing only spike. The authors noted that the TCR breadth and depth analyses may have underestimated total T cell responses.

The germline V gene gives CDR1 as SGHDN and CDR2 as FVKESK. The junction carries 20 bases between V and J, which are trimmed by 2 bases and 7 bases respectively. The CDR3 runs 16 residues from the cysteine to the phenylalanine. The read is trimmed to its CDR3 DNA, 48 bases read in frame from base 1. The immunoSEQ Assay was used to sequence TCRbeta CDR3 regions. After extraction, genomic DNA underwent amplification by bias-controlled multiplex PCR, followed by high-throughput sequencing. The authors' pipeline ran thus. Collapsing and filtering of sequences were performed to quantify the absolute abundance of each unique TCRbeta CDR3 region. T cell fraction was estimated by normalizing TCRbeta template counts to usable DNA, which was measured by amplifying reference genes present in all nucleated cells. Repertoire TCRs were annotated as SARS-CoV-2-specific by exact matching of V gene, CDR3 amino acid sequence and J gene to a known reactive TCR set. The reference SARS-CoV-2 TCR set was obtained from MIRA and was filtered for enrichment in COVID-19-positive ImmuneCODE repertoires, whereby public or cross-reactive TCRs were removed. Drawing on the MIRA antigens, annotated TCRs were analysed further at the level of specific ORF or position within ORF. Breadth was defined as annotated unique rearrangements over total unique productive rearrangements; depth was the summed frequency of those rearrangements. TCR breadth was compared between groups using two-sided Wilcoxon rank-sum tests. Here the immuneACCESS table is served through TCRdb, limited to in-frame sequences with V and J called. Missing clones are a known gap in these copies; in checked studies unresolved V genes cover under half, and the rest lacks a known reason. The V and J calls and clone size were taken over from that table, and D and trimming were inferred from the DNA. Here the sample has hundreds of thousands of clones; more than 70% occur a single time. About 3.1% of the sample comes from the top ten.

In light of the paper, this sample's treatment or condition label describes: roughly 18 received Ad26.COV2.S at low or high dose, single or two shots; about 5 received placebo; per-sample allocation not given. Repertoires of vaccine and placebo recipients were sequenced from samples collected on day 63 after the first injection. Cohort 1b enrolled about two dozen adults aged 18-55 years at a single site in Boston, USA, between 29 July and 7 August 2020. Ad26.COV2.S was a replication-incompetent adenovirus type 26 vector that expressed a prefusion-stabilized SARS-CoV-2 spike protein derived from the original Wuhan strain. Notes on this clone: Its antigen is still unknown. No quality values exist for individual bases; no much larger clone is one base distant.

This receptor was identified in a person aged 18-60 years who received the Ad26.COV2.S COVID-19 vaccine or a placebo. The rearranged segments are TRBV14 and TRBJ2-5, with a tentative D call of TRBD1 or TRBD2, each matching 5 bases. This sample comprised peripheral blood, obtained in a trial of Ad26.COV2.S vaccine versus placebo. The CDR3 protein: CASSQTYSGPHGTQYF. The nucleotide sequence is given as TGTGCCAGCAGCCAAACTTACTCGGGGCCCCATGGGACCCAGTACTTC.